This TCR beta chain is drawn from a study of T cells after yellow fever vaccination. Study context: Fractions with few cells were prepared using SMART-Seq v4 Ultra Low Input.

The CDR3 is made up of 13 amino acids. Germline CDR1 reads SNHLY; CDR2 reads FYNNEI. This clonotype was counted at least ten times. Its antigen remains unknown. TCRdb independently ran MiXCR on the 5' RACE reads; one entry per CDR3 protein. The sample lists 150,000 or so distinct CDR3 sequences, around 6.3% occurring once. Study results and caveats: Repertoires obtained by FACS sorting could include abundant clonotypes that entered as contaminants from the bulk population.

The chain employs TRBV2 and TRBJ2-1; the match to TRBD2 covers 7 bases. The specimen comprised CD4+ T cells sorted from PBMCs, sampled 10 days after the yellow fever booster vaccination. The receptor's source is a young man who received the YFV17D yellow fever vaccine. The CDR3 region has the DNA TGTGGCGGGAGTTCAACGGGCTACAATGAGCAGTTCTTC. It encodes CGGSSTGYNEQFF. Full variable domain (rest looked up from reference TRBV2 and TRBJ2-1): EPEVTQTPSHQVTQMGQEVILRCVPISNHLYFYWYRQILGQKVEFLVSFYNNEISEKSEIFDDQFSVERPDGSNFTLKIRSTKLEDSAMYFCGGSSTGYNEQFFGPGTRLTVL.